The clone carrying this T cell receptor beta chain was counted many times. Cohorts were based on clinical histories the participants reported. V was pared by 1 base and J by 12 bases, with 16 bases between. This CDR3 contains 13 residues. Germline V gives CDR1 GTSNPN, CDR2 SVGIG (reference sequence). The data belong to a study of blood T cell repertoires in COVID-19. Across the whole study: Samples of COVID-19 (acute and convalescent) were obtained from the United States, Italy and Spain. T cells, B-cell-depleted T cells, or PBMCs provided the cDNA or gDNA that served as material.

Authors' data handling: Counts of nucleated cells, estimated from reference gene primer amplification, were obtained. Profiling relied on immunoSEQ multiplex PCR, and the TCRdb table lists in-frame clones only, not all of them. D and trimming come from the DNA, and the V and J calls and clone size come from that table. The top ten hold approximately 3% of the sample, which has 130,000 or so clones, roughly four fifths seen once. The sequencing sample was made of PBMCs or T cells enriched from blood (not recorded which). V usage is TRBV30 and J usage is TRBJ2-1; TRBD2 is a possible D gene (6 bases). The TCR originated in a woman between 45 and 60 years old with acute COVID-19. The CDR3 coding sequence is TGTGCCTGGAGTGGCCAGGGAGGTCGGGTGCAGTTCTTC. Translated: CAWSGQGGRVQFF.